This TCR beta chain came from a study of tumor-infiltrating lymphocytes in localized non-small cell lung cancer. In the study overall: Several tumor histologies, both smoking statuses, and some post-neoadjuvant chemotherapy samples were included. Resected tumor was paired with non-adjacent uninvolved lung from the same patient. General study points: TCRbeta sequencing showed higher T cell infiltration in tumors than uninvolved lung. Only some patients had TCR sequencing, depending on available tissue.

Concerning this clone: Its antigen is not identified.

The table came from immunoSEQ multiplex PCR; TCRdb's copy has only in-frame clones and leaves some out. Among approximately 12,000 clones listed, about 84% were seen once. The CDR3 consists of 14 residues. Trimming removed 3 bases from V and 2 bases from J, with 12 bases in between. Germline V gives CDR1 SGDLS, CDR2 YYNGEE. The TCR comes from a human donor with non-small cell lung cancer. J is TRBJ2-7 and V is TRBV9; possibly TRBD1 for D (5 bases). Sequencing was carried out using uninvolved lung tissue not adjacent to the tumor. CDR3 coding DNA: TGTGCCAGCAGCGGGGCTGGACAACCCTACGAGCAGTACTTC. Protein sequence: CASSGAGQPYEQYF.